This TCR beta chain is from a study of cytomegalovirus exposure and HLA in healthy donors. Study as a whole: Within an early data release were around 80 million unique TCRs drawn from HLA-typed donors. Genotyping showed roughly 76% of 398 donors falling in the Caucasian-associated ancestry cluster.

Regarding the study as a whole: Later work associated fewer than 20,000 TCR beta sequences with HLA alleles at 0.05 false discovery rate.

The PCR used 60 Vbeta and 13 Jbeta primers. TCRdb's table, derived via immunoSEQ multiplex PCR, lists solely in-frame clones and lacks some. The sample holds some 150,000 clones, roughly 80% seen once. This clone has more than one count but fewer than ten. No antigen is known for it. Germline CDR1 is LNHDA and CDR2 is SQIVND (reference sequence). The CDR3 length is 15 residues. Trimming at V came to 3 bases and at J to 4 bases, leaving 7 bases not matched to a gene. This chain joins TRBV19 and TRBJ1-2; TRBD1 agrees at 8 bases. The origin of this receptor is a woman between 25 and 40 years old in good health and CMV-seropositive. Sequencing was done on a sample of PBMCs. The CDR3 spells CASSIWGQEAYGYTF. CDR3 bases: TGTGCCAGTAGTATTTGGGGACAGGAAGCCTATGGCTACACCTTC.